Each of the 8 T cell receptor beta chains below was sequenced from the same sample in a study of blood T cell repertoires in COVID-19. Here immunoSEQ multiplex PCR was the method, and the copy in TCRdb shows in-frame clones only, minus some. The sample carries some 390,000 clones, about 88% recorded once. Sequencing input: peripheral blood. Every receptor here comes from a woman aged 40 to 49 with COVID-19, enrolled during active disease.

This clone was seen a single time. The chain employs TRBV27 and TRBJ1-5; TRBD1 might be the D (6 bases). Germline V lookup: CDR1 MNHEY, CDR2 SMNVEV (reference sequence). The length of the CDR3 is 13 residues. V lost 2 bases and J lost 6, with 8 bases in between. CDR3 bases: TGTGCCAGCAGTTTACAGGGGAGTCAGCCCCAGCATTTT. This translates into CASSLQGSQPQHF.

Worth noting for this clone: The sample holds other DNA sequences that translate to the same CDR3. The CDR3 DNA is TGTGCCAGCAGTTTGGGGGGTTCCTATAATTCACCCCTCCACTTT. Encoded protein: CASSLGGSYNSPLHF. The rearrangement uses TRBV27 and TRBJ1-6, with TRBD1 as a possible D gene (5 bases). The germline gives CDR1 MNHEY, CDR2 SMNVEV (reference sequence). CDR3 length: 15 amino acids. Trimming left V 3 bases short and J 1 base short, with 7 bases between.

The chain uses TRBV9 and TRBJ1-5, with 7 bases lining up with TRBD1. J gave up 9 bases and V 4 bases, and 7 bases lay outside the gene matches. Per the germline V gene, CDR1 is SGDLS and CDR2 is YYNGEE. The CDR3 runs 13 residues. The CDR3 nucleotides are TGTGCCAGCAGCACACAGGGGTCGGGGCCCCAGCATTTT. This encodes CASSTQGSGPQHF.

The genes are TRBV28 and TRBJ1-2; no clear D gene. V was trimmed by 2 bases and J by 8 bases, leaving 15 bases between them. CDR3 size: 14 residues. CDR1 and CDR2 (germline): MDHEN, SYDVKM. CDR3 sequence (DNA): TGTGCCAGCAGTTTAGCACTGTGGGCCAGGGGCTACACCTTC. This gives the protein CASSLALWARGYTF.

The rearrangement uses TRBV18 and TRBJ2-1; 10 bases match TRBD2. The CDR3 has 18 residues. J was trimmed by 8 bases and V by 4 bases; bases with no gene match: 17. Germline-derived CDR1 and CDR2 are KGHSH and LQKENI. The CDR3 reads CASSLWSGGANLVHEQFF. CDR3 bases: TGTGCCAGCTCACTGTGGAGCGGGGGGGCCAATTTAGTACATGAGCAGTTCTTC.

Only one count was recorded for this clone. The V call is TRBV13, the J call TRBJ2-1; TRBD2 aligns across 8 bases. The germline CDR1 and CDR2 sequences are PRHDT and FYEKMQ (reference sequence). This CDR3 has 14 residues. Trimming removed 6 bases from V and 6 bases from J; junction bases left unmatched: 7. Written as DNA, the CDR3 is TGTGCCAGCAGGAGATCGGGAGGGCCCAATGAGCAGTTCTTC. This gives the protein CASRRSGGPNEQFF.

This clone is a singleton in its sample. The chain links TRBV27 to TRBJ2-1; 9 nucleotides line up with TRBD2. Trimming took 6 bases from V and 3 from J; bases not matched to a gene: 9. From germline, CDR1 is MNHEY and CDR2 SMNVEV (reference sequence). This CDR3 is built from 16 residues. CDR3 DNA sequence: TGTGCCAGCAGCCTCGGAGGTAGCGGGGGCTACAATGAGCAGTTCTTC. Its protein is CASSLGGSGGYNEQFF.

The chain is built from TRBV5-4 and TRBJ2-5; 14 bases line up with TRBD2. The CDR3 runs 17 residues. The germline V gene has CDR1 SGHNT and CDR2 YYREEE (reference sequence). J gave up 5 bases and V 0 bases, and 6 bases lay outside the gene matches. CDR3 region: CASSLGGLAGAAETQYF. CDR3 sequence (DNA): TGTGCCAGCAGCTTGGGGGGACTAGCGGGGGCCGCGGAGACCCAGTACTTC. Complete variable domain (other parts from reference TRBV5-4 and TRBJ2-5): ETGVTQSPTHLIKTRGQQVTLRCSSQSGHNTVSWYQQALGQGPQFIFQYYREEENGRGNFPPRFSGLQFPNYSSELNVNALELDDSALYLCASSLGGLAGAAETQYFGPGTRLLVL.